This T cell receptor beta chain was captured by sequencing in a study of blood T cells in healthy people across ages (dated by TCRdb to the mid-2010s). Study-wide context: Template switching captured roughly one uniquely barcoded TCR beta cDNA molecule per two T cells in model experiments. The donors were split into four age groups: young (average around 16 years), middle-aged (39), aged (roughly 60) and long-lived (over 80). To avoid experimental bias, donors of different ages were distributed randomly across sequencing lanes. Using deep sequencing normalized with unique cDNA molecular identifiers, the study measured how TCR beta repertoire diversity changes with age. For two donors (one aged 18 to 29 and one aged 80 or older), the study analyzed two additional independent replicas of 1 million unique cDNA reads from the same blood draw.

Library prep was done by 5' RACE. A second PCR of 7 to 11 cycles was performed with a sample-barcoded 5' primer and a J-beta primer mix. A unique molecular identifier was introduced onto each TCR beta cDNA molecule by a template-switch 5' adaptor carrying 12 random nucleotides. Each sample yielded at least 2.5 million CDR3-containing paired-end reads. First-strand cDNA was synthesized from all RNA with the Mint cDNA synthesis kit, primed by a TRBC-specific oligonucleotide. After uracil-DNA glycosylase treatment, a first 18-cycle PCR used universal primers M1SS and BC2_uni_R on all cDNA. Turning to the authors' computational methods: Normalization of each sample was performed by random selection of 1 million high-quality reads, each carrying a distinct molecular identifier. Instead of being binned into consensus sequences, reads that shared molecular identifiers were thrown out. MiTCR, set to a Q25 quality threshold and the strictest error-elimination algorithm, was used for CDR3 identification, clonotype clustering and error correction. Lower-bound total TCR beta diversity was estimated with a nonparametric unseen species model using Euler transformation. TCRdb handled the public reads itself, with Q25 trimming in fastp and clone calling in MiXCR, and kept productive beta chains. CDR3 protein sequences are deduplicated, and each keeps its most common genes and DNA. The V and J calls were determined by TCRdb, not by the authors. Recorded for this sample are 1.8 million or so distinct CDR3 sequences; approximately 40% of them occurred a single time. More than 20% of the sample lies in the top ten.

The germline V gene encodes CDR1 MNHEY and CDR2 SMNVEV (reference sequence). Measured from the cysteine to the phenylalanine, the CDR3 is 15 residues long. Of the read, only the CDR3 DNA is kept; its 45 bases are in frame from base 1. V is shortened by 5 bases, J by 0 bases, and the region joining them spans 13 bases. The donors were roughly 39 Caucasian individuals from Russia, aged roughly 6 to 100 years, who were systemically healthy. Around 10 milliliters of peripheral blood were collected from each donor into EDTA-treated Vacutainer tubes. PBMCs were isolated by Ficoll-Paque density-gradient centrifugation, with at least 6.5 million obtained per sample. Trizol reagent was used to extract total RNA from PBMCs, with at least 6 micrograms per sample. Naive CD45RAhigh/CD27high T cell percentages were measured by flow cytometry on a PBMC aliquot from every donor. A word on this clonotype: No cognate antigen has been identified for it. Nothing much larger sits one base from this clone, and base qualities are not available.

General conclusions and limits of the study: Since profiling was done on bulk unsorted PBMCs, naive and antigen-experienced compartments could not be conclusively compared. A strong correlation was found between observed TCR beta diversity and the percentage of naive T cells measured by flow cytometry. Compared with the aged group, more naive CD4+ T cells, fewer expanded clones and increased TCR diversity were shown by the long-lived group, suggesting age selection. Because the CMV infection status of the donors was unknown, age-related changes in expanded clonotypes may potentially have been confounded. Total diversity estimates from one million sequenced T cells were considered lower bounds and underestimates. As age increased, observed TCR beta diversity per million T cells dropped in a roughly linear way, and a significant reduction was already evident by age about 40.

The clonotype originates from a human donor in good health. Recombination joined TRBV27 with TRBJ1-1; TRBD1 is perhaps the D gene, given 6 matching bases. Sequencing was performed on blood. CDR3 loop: CASSASTGMNTEAFF. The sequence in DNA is TGTGCCAGCAGTGCCTCGACAGGAATGAACACTGAAGCTTTCTTT.